These T cell receptor beta chains were read from a single sample in a study of blood T cell repertoires in COVID-19. Data came from immunoSEQ multiplex PCR; TCRdb stores just in-frame clones and leaves some out. The sample records 150,000 or so clones, around 86% being singletons. The sample consisted of peripheral blood. The receptor source for this set is a man aged 70 or older who had recovered from COVID-19. CDR3s include the opening cysteine and the closing phenylalanine or tryptophan. Each record gives: V gene, D gene, clone size, J gene, CDR3 protein, CDR3 DNA. D genes are given only for firm matches. For some rows the clone size is stated as once, few or many, or as a class when expanded; others skip it.

V: TRBV9
D: TRBD1
size: .
J: TRBJ2-3
CDR3: CASSAGGQAGRDTQYF
DNA: TGTGCCAGCAGCGCTGGGGGACAGGCCGGCAGGGATACGCAGTATTTT

V: TRBV2
D: .
size: .
J: TRBJ2-5
CDR3: CASSVFGYGETQYF
DNA: TGTGCCAGCAGTGTGTTCGGTTATGGAGAGACCCAGTACTTC

V: TRBV6-5
D: .
size: once
J: TRBJ2-2
CDR3: CASSQNRETGELFF
DNA: TGTGCCAGCAGCCAAAACAGGGAAACCGGGGAGCTGTTTTTT

V: TRBV19
D: .
size: .
J: TRBJ1-2
CDR3: CASSETELYGYTF
DNA: TGTGCCAGTAGTGAAACAGAGCTCTATGGCTACACCTTC

V: TRBV10-3
D: .
size: .
J: TRBJ1-4
CDR3: CAIRDNNEKLFF
DNA: TGTGCCATCAGGGACAACAATGAAAAACTGTTTTTT

V: TRBV3-1/TRBV3-2
D: .
size: .
J: TRBJ1-1
CDR3: CASSLSGAAVAFF
DNA: TGTGCCAGCAGCCTAAGCGGGGCAGCTGTTGCTTTCTTT

V: TRBV24-1
D: .
size: .
J: TRBJ2-2
CDR3: CATMRQLTGELFF
DNA: TGTGCCACCATGAGACAGCTCACCGGGGAGCTGTTTTTT

V: TRBV6-6
D: TRBD2
size: .
J: TRBJ2-1
CDR3: CASSLTSGGYNEQFF
DNA: TGTGCCAGCAGTCTGACTAGCGGGGGCTACAATGAGCAGTTCTTC

V: TRBV15
D: TRBD1
size: .
J: TRBJ2-7
CDR3: CATSRGGQGSYEQYF
DNA: TGTGCCACCAGCAGGGGAGGACAGGGTAGTTACGAGCAGTACTTC

V: TRBV27
D: TRBD2
size: once
J: TRBJ2-1
CDR3: CASAASGGNNEQFF
DNA: TGTGCCAGCGCTGCTAGCGGAGGGAACAATGAGCAGTTCTTC

V: TRBV29-1
D: .
size: few
J: TRBJ2-2
CDR3: CSVEQGPGELFF
DNA: TGCAGCGTGGAACAGGGCCCCGGGGAGCTGTTTTTT

V: TRBV7-3
D: TRBD1
size: few
J: TRBJ1-6
CDR3: CASSLGTGANSPLHF
DNA: TGTGCCAGCAGCTTAGGGACAGGGGCGAATTCACCCCTCCACTTT

V: TRBV28
D: .
size: once
J: TRBJ2-6
CDR3: CASSSARGGANVLTF
DNA: TGTGCCAGCAGTTCAGCTAGGGGTGGGGCCAACGTCCTGACTTTC

V: TRBV5-1
D: TRBD2
size: .
J: TRBJ2-7
CDR3: CASSFASTSDYEQYF
DNA: TGCGCCAGCAGCTTCGCCTCCACTAGCGACTACGAGCAGTACTTC

V: TRBV5-1
D: TRBD2
size: .
J: TRBJ2-1
CDR3: CASSYKTSGRIENEQFF
DNA: TGCGCCAGCAGCTACAAAACTAGCGGGAGAATCGAAAATGAGCAGTTCTTC

V: TRBV10-3
D: .
size: .
J: TRBJ2-7
CDR3: CAINLGNSYEQYF
DNA: TGTGCCATCAATCTCGGGAATTCTTACGAGCAGTACTTC

V: TRBV2
D: .
size: .
J: TRBJ1-1
CDR3: CASRWEGEAFF
DNA: TGTGCCAGCAGATGGGAGGGTGAAGCTTTCTTT

V: TRBV6-5
D: .
size: .
J: TRBJ1-1
CDR3: CASNGFENTEAFF
DNA: TGTGCCAGCAACGGGTTCGAGAACACTGAAGCTTTCTTT

V: TRBV3-1/TRBV3-2
D: TRBD2
size: .
J: TRBJ2-4
CDR3: CASSQTGGRGKNIQYF
DNA: TGTGCCAGCAGCCAAACAGGCGGGAGGGGCAAAAACATTCAGTACTTC

V: TRBV5-1
D: TRBD1
size: .
J: TRBJ2-1
CDR3: CASSFTRQGNEQFF
DNA: TGCGCCAGCAGCTTCACCCGACAGGGCAATGAGCAGTTCTTC

V: TRBV4-3
D: .
size: .
J: TRBJ2-1
CDR3: CASSPQWRGRRSYNEQFF
DNA: TGCGCCAGCAGCCCTCAATGGCGGGGCCGACGCTCCTACAATGAGCAGTTCTTC

V: TRBV7-3
D: TRBD1
size: few
J: TRBJ2-1
CDR3: CASSLMTGEYNEQFF
DNA: TGTGCCAGCAGCTTAATGACAGGGGAATACAATGAGCAGTTCTTC

V: TRBV6-5
D: .
size: .
J: TRBJ2-5
CDR3: CASSKGLSSGETQYF
DNA: TGTGCCAGCAGTAAGGGACTTTCCTCGGGGGAGACCCAGTACTTC

V: TRBV6-6
D: .
size: .
J: TRBJ2-2
CDR3: CASSRGGGANTGELFF
DNA: TGTGCCAGCAGCCGAGGTGGCGGGGCGAACACCGGGGAGCTGTTTTTT

V: TRBV5-1
D: TRBD2
size: .
J: TRBJ2-5
CDR3: CASSSPGTSAVKGPQYF
DNA: TGCGCCAGCAGCTCACCCGGGACTAGCGCCGTTAAAGGCCCCCAGTACTTC

V: TRBV18
D: .
size: .
J: TRBJ2-7
CDR3: CASSPPFGAKRHEQYF
DNA: TGTGCCAGCTCACCACCTTTCGGTGCAAAGCGCCACGAGCAGTACTTC

V: TRBV12-3/TRBV12-4
D: .
size: .
J: TRBJ2-3
CDR3: CASSSPGADTQYF
DNA: TGTGCCAGCAGCTCGCCGGGGGCAGATACGCAGTATTTT

V: TRBV11-1
D: .
size: .
J: TRBJ2-1
CDR3: CASSLGPGKGQNEQFF
DNA: TGTGCCAGCAGCTTAGGTCCGGGGAAGGGCCAGAATGAGCAGTTCTTC

V: TRBV3-1/TRBV3-2
D: TRBD1
size: .
J: TRBJ2-3
CDR3: CASSQQDRGHISDTQYF
DNA: TGTGCCAGCAGCCAACAAGACAGGGGGCATATCTCAGATACGCAGTATTTT

V: TRBV19
D: TRBD1
size: few
J: TRBJ2-1
CDR3: CASAPTGDPYNEQFF
DNA: TGTGCCAGCGCCCCAACAGGGGACCCCTACAATGAGCAGTTCTTC

V: TRBV5-5
D: .
size: .
J: TRBJ2-5
CDR3: CASSLTRVQIQETQYF
DNA: TGTGCCAGCAGCTTGACTAGGGTCCAGATCCAAGAGACCCAGTACTTC

V: TRBV5-1
D: TRBD2
size: .
J: TRBJ2-2
CDR3: CASSAGLAGASYTGELFF
DNA: TGCGCCAGCAGCGCCGGACTAGCGGGAGCGTCGTACACCGGGGAGCTGTTTTTT

V: TRBV10-3
D: .
size: .
J: TRBJ1-2
CDR3: CAIREEQGNYGYTF
DNA: TGTGCCATCAGAGAAGAACAGGGTAACTATGGCTACACCTTC

V: TRBV19
D: TRBD1
size: .
J: TRBJ1-5
CDR3: CASSFGTGGLGQPQHF
DNA: TGTGCCAGTAGTTTCGGGACAGGGGGTTTAGGCCAGCCCCAGCATTTT

V: TRBV6-5
D: TRBD2
size: .
J: TRBJ2-1
CDR3: CASERTSGSNEQFF
DNA: TGTGCCAGCGAACGGACTAGCGGGAGTAATGAGCAGTTCTTC

V: TRBV10-1
D: TRBD1
size: .
J: TRBJ1-5
CDR3: CASGGTGEVGNQPQHF
DNA: TGCGCCAGCGGGGGGACAGGGGAAGTTGGCAATCAGCCCCAGCATTTT

V: TRBV3-1/TRBV3-2
D: .
size: once
J: TRBJ1-1
CDR3: CASSQDRLNTEAFF
DNA: TGTGCCAGCAGCCAGGACAGATTGAACACTGAAGCTTTCTTT

V: TRBV28
D: .
size: .
J: TRBJ2-5
CDR3: CASTGGSKETQYF
DNA: TGTGCCAGCACTGGGGGCAGCAAAGAGACCCAGTACTTC

V: TRBV5-4
D: .
size: .
J: TRBJ2-7
CDR3: CASSSGGLSYEQYF
DNA: TGTGCCAGCAGCTCCGGGGGTCTCTCCTACGAGCAGTACTTC

V: TRBV3-1/TRBV3-2
D: TRBD2
size: .
J: TRBJ2-3
CDR3: CASSQRGVSGTRLSDTQYF
DNA: TGTGCCAGCAGCCAACGAGGGGTTTCCGGGACTAGGTTATCAGATACGCAGTATTTT

V: TRBV3-1/TRBV3-2
D: TRBD1
size: .
J: TRBJ2-2
CDR3: CASSQVTGENTGELFF
DNA: TGTGCCAGCAGCCAAGTTACAGGGGAGAACACCGGGGAGCTGTTTTTT

V: TRBV30
D: .
size: .
J: TRBJ2-1
CDR3: CAWSVRVGAQFF
DNA: TGTGCCTGGAGTGTACGGGTAGGGGCGCAGTTCTTC

V: TRBV13
D: .
size: .
J: TRBJ1-2
CDR3: CASSSGGPSRGYTF
DNA: TGTGCCAGCAGCTCGGGGGGGCCCTCTCGGGGCTACACCTTC

V: TRBV27
D: TRBD1
size: .
J: TRBJ2-7
CDR3: CASSLRQGPLYEQYF
DNA: TGTGCCAGCAGTCTCAGACAGGGTCCCCTCTACGAGCAGTACTTC

V: TRBV7-2
D: .
size: .
J: TRBJ1-2
CDR3: CASSFITGVANYGYTF
DNA: TGTGCCAGCAGCTTTATAACAGGAGTCGCTAACTATGGCTACACCTTC

V: TRBV5-1
D: .
size: .
J: TRBJ2-2
CDR3: CASSLQGSAGELFF
DNA: TGCGCCAGCAGCTTACAGGGTTCGGCCGGGGAGCTGTTTTTT

V: TRBV2
D: TRBD2
size: .
J: TRBJ2-2
CDR3: CASIPSGTTGELFF
DNA: TGTGCCAGCATACCTAGCGGGACTACCGGGGAGCTGTTTTTT

V: TRBV5-1
D: TRBD1
size: .
J: TRBJ2-5
CDR3: CASSFGQDQETQYF
DNA: TGCGCCAGCAGCTTTGGACAGGACCAAGAGACCCAGTACTTC

V: TRBV30
D: TRBD2
size: .
J: TRBJ2-3
CDR3: CAWRRREITDTQYF
DNA: TGTGCCTGGAGGCGGCGGGAGATTACAGATACGCAGTATTTT

V: TRBV6-5
D: .
size: .
J: TRBJ2-7
CDR3: CASRRSRVYEQYF
DNA: TGTGCCAGCAGACGAAGCAGGGTATACGAGCAGTACTTC

V: TRBV5-1
D: .
size: .
J: TRBJ2-3
CDR3: CASNSQTSLGTDTQYF
DNA: TGCGCCAGCAATTCCCAAACTAGCCTTGGGACAGATACGCAGTATTTT